Below, one T cell receptor beta chain is given with its context. The sample is drawn from a study of ipilimumab plus nivolumab after autologous stem cell transplantation. Study as a whole: Both relapsed and primary refractory DLBCL were included.

The repertoire was sequenced with immunoSEQ multiplex PCR; TCRdb's copy has only in-frame clones and lacks some. The table shows approximately 80,000 clones, with 83% occurring only once. Germline V gene sequence: CDR1 SGHTA, CDR2 FQGNSA. The V segment lost 5 bases and the J segment 3 bases; nucleotides outside the gene matches: 2. The CDR3 has 13 residues. Material: PBMCs, obtained in a trial of ipilimumab plus nivolumab as post-transplant consolidation. The chain uses TRBV7-2 and TRBJ2-7; the match to TRBD1 covers 9 bases. This TCR derives from a male donor with diffuse large B-cell lymphoma. CDR3 nucleotide sequence: TGTGCCAGCAGCCCGGGACAGGGCTACGAGCAGTACTTC. This codes for CASSPGQGYEQYF.